This T cell receptor (beta chain) was obtained from a study of T-cell reconstitution after alpha-beta-depleted transplantation in children. Library preparation (for TCRbeta) was performed with unique molecular identifiers. A single record per CDR3 protein comes from TCRdb applying MiXCR to the PCR reads. The table has a few hundred thousand distinct CDR3 sequences, around 8.9% seen once; the top ten hold about 4.8%. Germline lookup yields CDR1 SGHRS and CDR2 YFSETQ. V was clipped by 0 bases and J by 14 bases; unmatched bases: 12. The CDR3 is made up of 15 amino acids. This clonotype was detected many times.

The sequence was collected from a human donor who donated a stem cell graft to a child with SCID. V usage is TRBV5-1 and J usage is TRBJ2-3; 10 positions match TRBD2. The sequences come from PBMCs from the stem cell graft donor, collected from the stem cell graft. CDR3 DNA sequence: TGCGCCAGCAGCTTGGCCGCTAGCGGGGGCGGGCGGGCGTATTTT. This translates into CASSLAASGGGRAYF.